The next 10 T cell receptor beta chains were all read from a single sample in a study of CD8 T cells in Susac syndrome. Random hexamers primed reverse transcription of about 0.5 to 1 ug RNA. MiXCR, applied by TCRdb to the immunoSEQ multiplex PCR reads, yields one record per CDR3 protein. The data show some 450,000 distinct CDR3 sequences, around 83% seen once. The sample was CD8+ T cells from PBMCs. The receptors stem from a human donor with multiple sclerosis.

The gene calls are TRBV5-1 and TRBJ2-3; 8 bases fit TRBD2. The CDR3 covers 17 residues. The V segment lost 0 bases and the J segment 4 bases; nucleotides outside the gene matches: 10. In germline, CDR1 is SGHRS, CDR2 YFSETQ. The CDR3 reads CASSLGGGGFPADTQYF. CDR3 sequence (DNA): TGCGCCAGCAGCTTGGGAGGCGGGGGGTTCCCCGCAGATACGCAGTATTTT.

The V call is TRBV6-2 or TRBV6-3, the J call TRBJ2-1; weak D call: TRBD1 (5 bases). CDR1 MNHEY and CDR2 SVGEGT come from the germline V gene. V was trimmed by 7 bases and J by 7 bases, leaving 8 bases between them. The CDR3 runs to 11 residues. CDR3 in DNA: TGTGCCAGCATCTCAGGGAATGAGCAGTTCTTC. This encodes CASISGNEQFF.

This clonotype was picked up a small number of times. The rearrangement uses TRBV29-1 and TRBJ2-7; D is possibly TRBD2 (5 bases). The CDR3 is 13 residues long. The V end lost 4 bases, the J end lost 5 bases, and 15 bases lay between the germline ends. Germline lookup yields CDR1 SQVTM and CDR2 ANQGSEA. In DNA, the CDR3 is TGCAGCGTTGGAGGGCTCCAAGGCCACGAGCAGTACTTC. Encoded protein: CSVGGLQGHEQYF.

The V and J genes are TRBV29-1 and TRBJ1-2; a weak D match, TRBD1 (6 bases). CDR1 SQVTM and CDR2 ANQGSEA come from the germline V gene. Deletions cut 7 bases from V and 4 bases from J, with 19 bases between. This CDR3 is 14 amino acids long. Written as DNA, the CDR3 is TGCAGCGGCCGACTTCTAACAGGGACCTATGGCTACACCTTC. This translates into CSGRLLTGTYGYTF.

J is TRBJ1-3 and V is TRBV30, with D uncertain. With 3 bases removed from V and 8 bases from J, the gap between germline ends came to 8 bases. This CDR3 spans 11 amino acids. Looked up from germline, CDR1 is GTSNPN and CDR2 is SVGIG (reference sequence). The CDR3 loop is CAWSGGDTIYF. The CDR3 DNA is TGTGCCTGGAGCGGCGGGGACACCATATATTTT.

The rearrangement uses TRBV7-9 and TRBJ2-7, with 10 nucleotides matching TRBD2. V was pared by 5 bases and J by 4 bases, with 11 bases of the junction left unmatched. There are 16 residues in the CDR3. Per germline, CDR1 SEHNR and CDR2 FQNEAQ (reference sequence). CDR3 coding DNA: TGTGCCAGCAGCCGCACCGGGACTAGCGAGCCTTACGAGCAGTACTTC. Its translation: CASSRTGTSEPYEQYF.

The chain recombines TRBV11-3 with TRBJ2-7; D may be TRBD1 (5 bases). Germline V gene lookup returns CDR1 SGHNT and CDR2 YENEEA. V lost 5 bases to trimming and J lost 2 bases, with 19 bases between them. The length of the CDR3 is 16 residues. The chain's CDR3 is CASSTSSGKSPYEQYF. The CDR3 coding sequence is TGTGCCAGCAGCACGAGCTCAGGGAAGTCCCCCTACGAGCAGTACTTC.

This chain connects TRBV18 to TRBJ2-1; D remains ambiguous. V shed 6 bases and J shed 8 bases, with 8 bases lying between them. This CDR3 has 11 residues. Germline CDR1 is KGHSH and CDR2 is LQKENI. The CDR3 region is CASSPADEQFF. Here the CDR3 DNA reads TGTGCCAGCTCGCCGGCGGATGAGCAGTTCTTC.

The CDR3 loop reads CASSSGQGTTEAFF. The CDR3 DNA follows: TGTGCCAGCAGCTCCGGACAGGGGACCACTGAAGCTTTCTTT. The chain combines TRBV7-6 with TRBJ1-1; 9 positions match TRBD1. With V trimmed by 4 bases and J by 4 bases, 4 bases remained unmatched. Germline-derived CDR1 and CDR2 are SGHVS and FNYEAQ. The CDR3 contains 14 residues.

This chain links TRBV9 with TRBJ2-7; D remains unclear. V gave up 0 bases and J gave up 5 bases, with 9 bases separating them. The CDR3 spans 13 residues. Germline CDR1 and CDR2: SGDLS and YYNGEE. This chain's CDR3 is CASSVEVGNEQYF. CDR3 bases: TGTGCCAGCAGCGTAGAAGTTGGGAACGAGCAGTACTTC. Filled out from reference TRBV9 and TRBJ2-7, the complete variable domain reads DSGVTQTPKHLITATGQRVTLRCSPRSGDLSVYWYQQSLDQGLQFLIQYYNGEERAKGNILERFSAQQFPDLHSELNLSSLELGDSALYFCASSVEVGNEQYFGPGTRLTVT.